These T cell receptor beta chains were read from a single sample in a study of identical twins. TCRdb processed the 5' RACE reads anew with MiXCR; each CDR3 protein has one entry. The table lists about 790,000 distinct CDR3 sequences, approximately 18% of them singletons, with roughly 14% in the top ten. Separately, the same data were catalogued under a study of T cells expressing NK-cell markers.

Sequenced sample: PBMCs. The receptor source for this set is a woman in her late teens or twenties in good health. The CDR3 runs from the conserved cysteine through the conserved F or W. D genes are given only for firm matches. Size tells how often a clone was seen (once, few, many) or the class of an expanded clone, and some rows leave it out.

cdr3_nt cdr3_aa d_call j_call v_call clone_size
TGCAGCGTTGGAGGGGACCCCCTGCTATCAAGCACAGATACGCAGTATTTT CSVGGDPLLSSTDTQYF NA TRBJ2-3 TRBV29-1 few
TGTGCCATCAGTGAGTCTGAGACTAGGGCCGGGGAGCTGTTTTTT CAISESETRAGELFF NA TRBJ2-2 TRBV10-3 NA
TGTGCCAGCAGCCCTTCGAGGCTGACCGATTACACAGATACGCAGTATTTT CASSPSRLTDYTDTQYF NA TRBJ2-3 TRBV5-6 NA
TGTGCCAGCAGCTCCCGACAGGGGAGGGGGGCCAAAAACATTCAGTACTTC CASSSRQGRGAKNIQYF NA TRBJ2-4 TRBV7-2 many
TGCAGTGTGTCCGGGGTGACAGGTTTCAATCAGCCCCAGCATTTT CSVSGVTGFNQPQHF NA TRBJ1-5 TRBV20-1 few
TGTGCTAGCAGCTTAGCGCTTTGGTGGACGGATAGCAATCAGCCCCAGCATTTT CASSLALWWTDSNQPQHF NA TRBJ1-5 TRBV7-7 few
TGTGCCAGCACAGGTAGCGGGGGACCTTCCGATACGCAGTATTTT CASTGSGGPSDTQYF TRBD2 TRBJ2-3 TRBV7-2 NA
TGCAGTGCTAGGCTCCTAACATACAATGAGCAGTTCTTC CSARLLTYNEQFF NA TRBJ2-1 TRBV20-1 NA
TGTGCCAGCAGCCGGACAGGTCCGATCTACGAGCAGTACTTC CASSRTGPIYEQYF TRBD1 TRBJ2-7 TRBV7-2 many
TGCGCCAGCAGCCCGACGGGGCAGGGCTTCGCTGAAGCTTTCTTT CASSPTGQGFAEAFF NA TRBJ1-1 TRBV5-1 few
TGTGCCAGCAGCACCGCTGGACTAGTTAGAGATACGCAGTATTTT CASSTAGLVRDTQYF TRBD2 TRBJ2-3 TRBV9 NA
TGCAGTGCGACCGGGACAGGGGGTAGTTCACCCCTCCACTTT CSATGTGGSSPLHF TRBD1 TRBJ1-6 TRBV20-1 NA
TGTGCCAGCAGCTCACAGGGTAAAGAAGCTTTCTTT CASSSQGKEAFF NA TRBJ1-1 TRBV7-8 few
TGCAGTGCTAGGGATCCCCTAGAGAACATTCAGTACTTC CSARDPLENIQYF NA TRBJ2-4 TRBV20-1 few
TGTGCCAGCAGCTTAGATGGACTAGCGGATTACAATGAGCAGTTCTTC CASSLDGLADYNEQFF TRBD2 TRBJ2-1 TRBV11-3 few
TGTGCCACCAGTGCGGGACTAGCGGGATACAATGAGCAGTTCTTC CATSAGLAGYNEQFF TRBD2 TRBJ2-1 TRBV24-1 many
TGTGCCAGCAGTCAACAGGGGAACTATGGCTACACCTTC CASSQQGNYGYTF TRBD1 TRBJ1-2 TRBV6-6 many
TGCAGTGCTAGAGGCCCGATAGGGTCCACCTACGAGCAGTACTTC CSARGPIGSTYEQYF NA TRBJ2-7 TRBV20-1 NA
TGTGCCAGCAGTTACGGCCATGGACACTACGAGCAGTACTTC CASSYGHGHYEQYF NA TRBJ2-7 TRBV6-5 NA
TGCAGTGCTAGAGCCGGGACCGGGGAGCTGTTTTTT CSARAGTGELFF NA TRBJ2-2 TRBV20-1 NA
TGTGCCAGCAGCTTAGGGACAGCTAATGAAAAACTGTTTTTT CASSLGTANEKLFF NA TRBJ1-4 TRBV7-8 many
TGTGCCAGCAGCTTAAGCCCCCTAGCGGGAGGCACAGATACGCAGTATTTT CASSLSPLAGGTDTQYF TRBD2 TRBJ2-3 TRBV7-9 NA
TGTGCCAGCAGTTTCCCCGACAGGGACGAGCAGTACTTC CASSFPDRDEQYF TRBD1 TRBJ2-7 TRBV27 NA
TGTGCCAGCAGCTTACAGGGTTCAGACAATGAGCAGTTCTTC CASSLQGSDNEQFF NA TRBJ2-1 TRBV11-2 NA
TGTGCCAGCAGTTTAGCGGATTATTACAATGAGCAGTTCTTC CASSLADYYNEQFF NA TRBJ2-1 TRBV27 few
TGTGCCAGCAGCACGGGAGCGGGAGGGGGAAGCACCTACAATGAGCAGTTCTTC CASSTGAGGGSTYNEQFF TRBD2 TRBJ2-1 TRBV3-1 few
TGTGCCACCAGCAGAGGAGGACAGAACACCGGGGAGCTGTTTTTT CATSRGGQNTGELFF NA TRBJ2-2 TRBV15 few
TGTGCCAGCAGTTTGCCAAGGGGATCCTACGAGCAGTACTTC CASSLPRGSYEQYF NA TRBJ2-7 TRBV6-2/TRBV6-3 NA
TGCAGTGCTAGAGCCAGGGGCACTGAAGCTTTCTTT CSARARGTEAFF NA TRBJ1-1 TRBV20-1 few
TGTGCCAGCAGTTTTCCACAGGGTCTGTTCTTC CASSFPQGLFF NA TRBJ2-1 TRBV12-3/TRBV12-4 few
TGTGCCAGCAGCCCACGGACTAGCGGACCATTCACAGATACGCAGTATTTT CASSPRTSGPFTDTQYF TRBD2 TRBJ2-3 TRBV6-2/TRBV6-3 few
TGTGCCAGCAGGCGCGGACTAGCGGATTACGAGCAGTACTTC CASRRGLADYEQYF TRBD2 TRBJ2-7 TRBV7-8 NA
TGTGCCAGCAGCTTAATACGGGAGACTGGGGAGCTGTTTTTT CASSLIRETGELFF NA TRBJ2-2 TRBV7-2 few
TGCAGTGCTGACTCTGGGGCCAACGTCCTGACTTTC CSADSGANVLTF NA TRBJ2-6 TRBV20-1 NA
TGCGCCAGCAGCTTGGCCGGAGGACTTCGGCCTGAAGCTTTCTTT CASSLAGGLRPEAFF NA TRBJ1-1 TRBV5-1 few
TGTGCCAGCAGCCCAGACAACTCTGGAAACACCATATATTTT CASSPDNSGNTIYF NA TRBJ1-3 TRBV12-3/TRBV12-4 few
TGTGCCAGCAGCTTGGAGGGAGGGTTGGAGACCCAGTACTTC CASSLEGGLETQYF TRBD2 TRBJ2-5 TRBV5-6 NA
TGCAGGGGGTTGAGACACGACTCAAGAAACACTGAAGCTTTCTTT CRGLRHDSRNTEAFF NA TRBJ1-1 TRBV20-1 NA
TGTGCCAGCAGAACGACAGGGCCAACTTTCACAGATACGCAGTATTTT CASRTTGPTFTDTQYF TRBD1 TRBJ2-3 TRBV6-1 NA
TGTGCCAGCAGCTTAGATGCCGAGCGGGGGGGTTGGGATGAGCAGTTCTTC CASSLDAERGGWDEQFF TRBD2 TRBJ2-1 TRBV11-2 few
TGTGCCAGCAGCCCCTGGACTAGCGGGGTACAAGAGACCCAGTACTTC CASSPWTSGVQETQYF TRBD2 TRBJ2-5 TRBV6-2/TRBV6-3 NA
TGTGCCAGCAGCGCAGATACCCGACACAATGAGCAGTTCTTC CASSADTRHNEQFF NA TRBJ2-1 TRBV5-6 few
TGCAGTGCTATCCCGGGGGGCGAAGCCAAAAACATTCAGTACTTC CSAIPGGEAKNIQYF NA TRBJ2-4 TRBV20-1 few
TGCAGCGCCCTTAGTAGGACAGTGCGCACCGGGGAGCTGTTTTTT CSALSRTVRTGELFF NA TRBJ2-2 TRBV20-1 NA
TGTGCCACCAGCAGAGGGGTATTCGCGGGAGAAGGTGAGCAGTTCTTC CATSRGVFAGEGEQFF TRBD2 TRBJ2-1 TRBV15 NA
TGTGCCAGCAGCTTATGGCAGGGGTCGCAAGAGACCCAGTACTTC CASSLWQGSQETQYF NA TRBJ2-5 TRBV7-9 few
TGTGCCAGCAGCTTGATTTTAGGGGGGGGCCCCTACGAGCAGTACTTC CASSLILGGGPYEQYF NA TRBJ2-7 TRBV5-6 NA
TGTGCCAGCAGCCTCGTTGGGAGGGCCGTCAATGAGCAGTTCTTC CASSLVGRAVNEQFF TRBD2 TRBJ2-1 TRBV5-4 NA
TGTGCCAGCAGCCGTCGATGGTACGAGCAGTACTTC CASSRRWYEQYF NA TRBJ2-7 TRBV7-2 few
TGCAGTGCCCCAAGCCCAGCGGGGGGCGGCACAGATACGCAGTATTTT CSAPSPAGGGTDTQYF TRBD2 TRBJ2-3 TRBV20-1 NA
TGTGCTAGCTCGCAAATAAACGGACAGGGAGAGACCCAGTACTTC CASSQINGQGETQYF TRBD1 TRBJ2-5 TRBV7-7 few
TGCAGTGCTAGATGGGACGCAAGCTCCTACAATGAGCAGTTCTTC CSARWDASSYNEQFF NA TRBJ2-1 TRBV20-1 NA
TGTGCCAGCAGCGTCCGGGACTTCCAAGAGACCCAGTACTTC CASSVRDFQETQYF NA TRBJ2-5 TRBV9 NA
TGCAGTGCACCCTATCCAGCGGGAGGATCTGAGACCCAGTACTTC CSAPYPAGGSETQYF TRBD2 TRBJ2-5 TRBV20-1 NA
TGCGCCAGCAGTGTCGGGACTCCATCCTACAATGAGCAGTTCTTC CASSVGTPSYNEQFF NA TRBJ2-1 TRBV10-2 many
TGTGCCAGCAGTCTCCCTGGCGGGGGAGCTTTCTTT CASSLPGGGAFF NA TRBJ1-1 TRBV6-6 few
TGTGCCAGCAGCCCGGCCGGCGGAGCCTACGAGCAGTACTTC CASSPAGGAYEQYF NA TRBJ2-7 TRBV7-6 few
TGTGCCAGCAGCTCATCAGGGGGGGGCGGTGAGCAGTTCTTC CASSSSGGGGEQFF NA TRBJ2-1 TRBV9 NA
TGTGCCAGCAGCGAGGGACAGGGATGGTCCTACGAGCAGTACTTC CASSEGQGWSYEQYF TRBD1 TRBJ2-7 TRBV9 medium-sized